This T cell receptor beta chain was observed in a study of blood T cell repertoires in COVID-19. On the study more broadly: The United States, Italy and Spain provided the acute and convalescent COVID-19 samples. Nucleic acid was either cDNA or gDNA, and it came from T cells, B-cell-depleted T cells, or PBMCs.

Trimming removed 4 bases from V and 3 bases from J; junction bases left unmatched: 4. The CDR3 spans 14 residues. Germline V CDR1 and CDR2: SGHRS, YFSETQ. Per the original data handling: Estimates of nucleated cell counts were drawn from the amplification of reference gene primers. Produced via immunoSEQ multiplex PCR; TCRdb's table is partial and in-frame only. From that table come the V and J calls and clone size; the DNA was used to work out D and trimming. The table has 25,000 or so clones, approximately 83% seen once. This clone is a singleton in its sample. The material sequenced was peripheral blood. This sequence joins TRBV5-1 and TRBJ2-3; 8 positions agree with TRBD2. This TCR was recovered from a man in his 70s with acute or convalescent COVID-19. The CDR3, as DNA: TGCGCCAGCAGCATTACTAGCGGAACAGATACGCAGTATTTT. It codes for CASSITSGTDTQYF. Full variable domain (rest looked up from reference TRBV5-1 and TRBJ2-3): KAGVTQTPRYLIKTRGQQVTLSCSPISGHRSVSWYQQTPGQGLQFLFEYFSETQRNKGNFPGRFSGRQFSNSRSEMNVSTLELGDSALYLCASSITSGTDTQYFGPGTRLTVL.